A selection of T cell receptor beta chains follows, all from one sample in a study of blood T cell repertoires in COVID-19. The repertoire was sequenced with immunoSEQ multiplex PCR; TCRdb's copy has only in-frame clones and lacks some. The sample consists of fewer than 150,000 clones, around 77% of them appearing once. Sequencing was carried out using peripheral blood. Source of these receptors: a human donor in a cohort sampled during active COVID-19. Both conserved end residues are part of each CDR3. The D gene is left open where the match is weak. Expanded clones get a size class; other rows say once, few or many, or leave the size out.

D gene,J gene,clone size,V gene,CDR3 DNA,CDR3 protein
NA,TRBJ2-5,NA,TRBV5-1,TGCGCCAGCAGCTCGGGAGGACAGAAAGAGACCCAGTACTTC,CASSSGGQKETQYF
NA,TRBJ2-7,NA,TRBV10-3,TGTGCCATCAGTGCCCGGACGGAGGCTTACGAGCAGTACTTC,CAISARTEAYEQYF
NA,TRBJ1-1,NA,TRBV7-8,TGTGCCAGCAGCTTAGTTGAGGGGAACACTGAAGCTTTCTTT,CASSLVEGNTEAFF
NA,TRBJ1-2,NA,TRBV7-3,TGTGCCAGCAGCGTTGACACTGGGGGCGAAGGCTACACCTTC,CASSVDTGGEGYTF
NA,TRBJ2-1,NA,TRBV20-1,TGCAGTGCTAGACACTACAATGAGCAGTTCTTC,CSARHYNEQFF
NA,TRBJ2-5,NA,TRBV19,TGTGCCAGTAGTATATGGGGCAGGGGGGATGGAGAGACCCAGTACTTC,CASSIWGRGDGETQYF
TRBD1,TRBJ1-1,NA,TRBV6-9,TGTGCCAGCAGTACCTCAGGGGGCTGGAACACTGAAGCTTTCTTT,CASSTSGGWNTEAFF
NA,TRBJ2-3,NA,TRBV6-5,TGTGCCAGCAGTTACTCGCGAACAAGGTCGGGTACGCAGTATTTT,CASSYSRTRSGTQYF
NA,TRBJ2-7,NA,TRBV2,TGTGCCAGCAGTGAAGGGGGAGGTCCCATCTACGAGCAGTACTTC,CASSEGGGPIYEQYF
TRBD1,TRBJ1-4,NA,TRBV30,TGTGCCTGGAGTGTAAGGACAGGGGGCGAAAAACTGTTTTTT,CAWSVRTGGEKLFF
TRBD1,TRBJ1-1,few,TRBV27,TGTGCCAGCAGTTTAGACAGGGGGAACACTGAAGCTTTCTTT,CASSLDRGNTEAFF
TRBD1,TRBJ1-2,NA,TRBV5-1,TGCGCCAGCAGCTCAGCAACAGGGGTTATAGGCTACACCTTC,CASSSATGVIGYTF
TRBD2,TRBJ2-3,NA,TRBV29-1,TGCAGCGTTGTACCCTATAGCGGGGGGAGGACAGATACGCAGTATTTT,CSVVPYSGGRTDTQYF
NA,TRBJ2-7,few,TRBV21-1,TGTGCCAGCAGCACGACAGGGTCGCCCTACGAGCAGTACTTC,CASSTTGSPYEQYF
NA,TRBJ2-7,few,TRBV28,TGTGCCAGCAGTACCTCGCCCGGGAACTCCTACGAGCAGTACTTC,CASSTSPGNSYEQYF
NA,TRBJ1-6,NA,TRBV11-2,TGTGCCAGCAGCTTATCAGGGGCAGGTTCACCCCTCCACTTT,CASSLSGAGSPLHF
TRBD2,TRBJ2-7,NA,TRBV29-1,TGCAGCGTTGAAAGATCGGGGGGGAAGCGATACGAGCAGTACTTC,CSVERSGGKRYEQYF
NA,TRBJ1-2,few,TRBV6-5,TGTGCCAGCTTGGGGTGGGGCAGGGCTGGCTACACCTTC,CASLGWGRAGYTF
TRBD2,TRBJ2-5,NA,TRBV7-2,TGTGCCAGCAGCTTAGTCGCGGGGGGGGAGACCCAGTACTTC,CASSLVAGGETQYF
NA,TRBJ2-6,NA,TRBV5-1,TGCGCCAGCAGCTTGACTCCGACAGCTGGGGCCAACGTCCTGACTTTC,CASSLTPTAGANVLTF
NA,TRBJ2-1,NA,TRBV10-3,TGTGCCATCAGTGAGTCGGGCATCGCGGGGGCACCCTACAATGAGCAGTTCTTC,CAISESGIAGAPYNEQFF
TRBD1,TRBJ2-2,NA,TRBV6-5,TGTGCCAGCAGGAGGGACAGGGATATCGGGGAGCTGTTTTTT,CASRRDRDIGELFF
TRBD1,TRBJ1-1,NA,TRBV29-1,TGCAGCGTTGAGACAGGGTGGGACACTGAAGCTTTCTTT,CSVETGWDTEAFF
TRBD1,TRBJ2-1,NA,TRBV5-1,TGCGCCAGCAGCCAGACCCCCGGGACAGAGGGCAATGAGCAGTTCTTC,CASSQTPGTEGNEQFF
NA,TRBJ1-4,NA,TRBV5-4,TGTGCCAGCAGCTTGGGACAGTTAAATGAAAAACTGTTTTTT,CASSLGQLNEKLFF
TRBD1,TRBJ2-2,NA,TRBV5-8,TGTGCCAGCAGCTTGTCCAGGGGGTACGCCGGGGAGCTGTTTTTT,CASSLSRGYAGELFF
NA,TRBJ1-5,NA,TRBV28,TGTGCCAGCACCAACAGCCGCAATCAGCCCCAGCATTTT,CASTNSRNQPQHF
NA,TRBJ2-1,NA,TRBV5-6,TGTGCCAGCAGCCCCGGTTTACGGGTGCTATCCTACAATGAGCAGTTCTTC,CASSPGLRVLSYNEQFF
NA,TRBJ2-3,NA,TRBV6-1,TGTGCCAGCAGTGAACGTGTGGGGGGTACAGATACGCAGTATTTT,CASSERVGGTDTQYF
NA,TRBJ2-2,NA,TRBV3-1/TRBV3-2,TGTGCCAGCAAGAGCTTCACCGGGGAGCTGTTTTTT,CASKSFTGELFF
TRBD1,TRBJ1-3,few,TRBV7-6,TGTGCCAGCAGCTTAGCCCGACAGGGAACAGGAAACACCATATATTTT,CASSLARQGTGNTIYF
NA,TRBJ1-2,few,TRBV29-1,TGCAGCGTTGAGTGGGCGGGTGGCTACACCTTC,CSVEWAGGYTF
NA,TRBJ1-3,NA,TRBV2,TGTGCCAGCGGTTACCAGGGGCCCTCTGGAAACACCATATATTTT,CASGYQGPSGNTIYF
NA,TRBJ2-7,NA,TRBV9,TGTGCCAGCAGCGTAGGTTCGGGGGGCGCCGAGCAGTACTTC,CASSVGSGGAEQYF
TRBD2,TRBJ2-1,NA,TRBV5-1,TGCGCCAGCAGCTTGGCTAGCGGAGGGCACAATGAGCAGTTCTTC,CASSLASGGHNEQFF
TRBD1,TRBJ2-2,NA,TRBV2,TGTGCCACCAGACAGGGCACCGGGGAGCTGTTTTTT,CATRQGTGELFF
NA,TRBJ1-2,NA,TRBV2,TGTGCCAGCAGTGTCGTACGACAGTCGAGTAACTATGGCTACACCTTC,CASSVVRQSSNYGYTF